The present TCR beta chain was sequenced within a study of T-cell reconstitution after alpha-beta-depleted transplantation in children. The V gene lost 6 bases and the J gene lost 5 bases, with 16 bases spanning the gap. The CDR3 spans 14 residues. Germline-derived CDR1 and CDR2 are MNHNS and SASEGT. This clonotype appeared a few times. Its antigen remains unidentified. General study results and limits: Where alpha-beta T cells came from about two months after transplant was reportedly several hundred expanded graft clones. Surviving recipient T cells and thymic progenitors accounted for the high day-60 TCRbeta diversity observed in some patients. Most T-cell counts and diversity one year after the transplant came from T cells that were newly produced.

Unique molecular identifiers were incorporated when the TCRbeta library was constructed. TCRdb fed the PCR reads into MiXCR, producing one record per CDR3 protein. The data hold around 420,000 distinct CDR3 sequences, with about 16% observed a single time. The J gene is TRBJ1-1, the V gene TRBV6-1; a possible D gene is TRBD1 (6 bases). Specimen: PBMCs, mostly from graft donor cells, collected 360 days after TCRalphabeta/CD19-depleted stem cell transplant. This clonotype was obtained from a boy under two years old who had a stem cell transplant for Wiskott-Aldrich syndrome, so the T cells may come from the graft donor. As DNA, the CDR3 is TGTGCCAGCAGCTCCACCCTTCAGGGGACTGAAGCTTTCTTT. Encoded protein: CASSSTLQGTEAFF.